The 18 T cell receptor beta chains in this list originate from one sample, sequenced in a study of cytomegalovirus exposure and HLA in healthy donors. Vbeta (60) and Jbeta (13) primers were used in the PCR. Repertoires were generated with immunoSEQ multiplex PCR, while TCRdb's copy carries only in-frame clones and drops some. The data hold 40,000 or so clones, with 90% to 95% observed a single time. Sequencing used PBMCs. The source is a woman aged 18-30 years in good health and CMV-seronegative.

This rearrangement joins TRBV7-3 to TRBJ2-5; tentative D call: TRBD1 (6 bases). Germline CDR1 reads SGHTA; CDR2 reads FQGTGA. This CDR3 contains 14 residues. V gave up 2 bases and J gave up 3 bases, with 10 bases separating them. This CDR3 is CASSLGGAEETQYF. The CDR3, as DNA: TGTGCCAGCAGCTTAGGGGGCGCGGAAGAGACCCAGTACTTC.

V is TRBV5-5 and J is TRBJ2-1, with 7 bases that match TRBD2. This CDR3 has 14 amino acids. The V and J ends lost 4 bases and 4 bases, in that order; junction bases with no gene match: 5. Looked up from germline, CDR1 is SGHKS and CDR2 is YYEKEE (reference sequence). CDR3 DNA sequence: TGTGCCAGCAGCCCCTGGCGGGAGTACAATGAGCAGTTCTTC. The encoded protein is CASSPWREYNEQFF.

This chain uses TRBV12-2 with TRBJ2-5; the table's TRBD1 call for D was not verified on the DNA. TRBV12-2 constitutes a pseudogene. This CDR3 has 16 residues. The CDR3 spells CASRSRTGRFQETQYF. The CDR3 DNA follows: TGTGCAAGTCGCTCCAGGACAGGGCGTTTCCAAGAGACCCAGTACTTC.

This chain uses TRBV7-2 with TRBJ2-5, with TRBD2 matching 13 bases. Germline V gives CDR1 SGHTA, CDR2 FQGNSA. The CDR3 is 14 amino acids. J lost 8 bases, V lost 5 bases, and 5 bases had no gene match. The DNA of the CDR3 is TGTGCCAGCAGCCTCCGACTAGCGGGAGGCACCCAGTACTTC. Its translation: CASSLRLAGGTQYF. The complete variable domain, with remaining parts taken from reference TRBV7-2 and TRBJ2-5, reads GAGVSQSPSNKVTEKGKDVELRCDPISGHTALYWYRQSLGQGLEFLIYFQGNSAPDKSGLPSDRFSAERTGGSVSTLTIQRTQQEDSAVYLCASSLRLAGGTQYFGPGTRLLVL.

The CDR3 nucleotides read TGTGCCTGGAGTGTAGGTATCGGGACTGAAGCTTTCTTT. Amino acid sequence: CAWSVGIGTEAFF. This sequence joins TRBV30 and TRBJ1-1; D remains unclear. There are 13 residues in the CDR3. Germline V CDR1 and CDR2: GTSNPN, SVGIG (reference sequence). V was clipped by 0 bases and J by 5 bases, with 10 bases between them.

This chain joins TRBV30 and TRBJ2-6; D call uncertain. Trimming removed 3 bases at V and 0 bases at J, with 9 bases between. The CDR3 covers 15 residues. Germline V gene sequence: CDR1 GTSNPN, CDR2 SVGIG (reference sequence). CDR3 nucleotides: TGTGCCTGGAGAGTATCGGGCTCTGGGGCCAACGTCCTGACTTTC. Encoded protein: CAWRVSGSGANVLTF.

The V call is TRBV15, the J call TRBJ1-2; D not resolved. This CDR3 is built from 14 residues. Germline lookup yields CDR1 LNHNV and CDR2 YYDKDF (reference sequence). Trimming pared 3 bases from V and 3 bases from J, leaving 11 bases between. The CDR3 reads CATSSSAVDYGYTF. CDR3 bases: TGTGCCACCAGCAGTTCCGCGGTGGACTATGGCTACACCTTC.

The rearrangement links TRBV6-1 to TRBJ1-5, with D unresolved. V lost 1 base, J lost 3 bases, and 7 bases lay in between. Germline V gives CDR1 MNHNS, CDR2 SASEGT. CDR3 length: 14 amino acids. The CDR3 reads CASSEGPDNQPQHF. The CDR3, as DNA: TGTGCCAGCAGTGAAGGCCCAGACAATCAGCCCCAGCATTTT.

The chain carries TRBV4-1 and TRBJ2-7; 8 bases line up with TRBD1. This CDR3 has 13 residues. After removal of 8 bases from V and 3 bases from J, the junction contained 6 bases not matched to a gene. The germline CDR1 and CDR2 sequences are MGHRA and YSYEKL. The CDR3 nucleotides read TGCGCCAGCTCACAGGGGGGAGGCTACGAGCAGTACTTC. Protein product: CASSQGGGYEQYF.

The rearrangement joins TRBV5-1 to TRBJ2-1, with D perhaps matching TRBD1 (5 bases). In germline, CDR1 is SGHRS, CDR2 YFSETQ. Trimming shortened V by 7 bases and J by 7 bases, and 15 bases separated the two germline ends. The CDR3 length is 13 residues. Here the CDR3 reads CASSGATKNEQFF. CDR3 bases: TGCGCCAGCTCTGGGGCTACCAAAAATGAGCAGTTCTTC.

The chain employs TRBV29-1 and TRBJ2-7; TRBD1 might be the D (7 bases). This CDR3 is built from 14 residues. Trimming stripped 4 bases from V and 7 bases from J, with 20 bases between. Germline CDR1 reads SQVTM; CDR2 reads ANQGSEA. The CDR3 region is CSVVRVEGAGEQYF. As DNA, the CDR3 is TGCAGCGTTGTGAGGGTTGAGGGGGCGGGAGAGCAGTACTTC.

As DNA, the CDR3 is TGTGCCAGCAGCCAACTCGGGAAAAGCTCCTACGAGCAGTACTTC. This sequence encodes CASSQLGKSSYEQYF. The genes are TRBV6-5 and TRBJ2-7; a possible D gene is TRBD2 (5 bases). The CDR3 runs 15 residues. Trimming pared 6 bases from V and 0 bases from J, leaving 15 bases between. Germline V gene lookup returns CDR1 MNHEY and CDR2 SVGAGI.

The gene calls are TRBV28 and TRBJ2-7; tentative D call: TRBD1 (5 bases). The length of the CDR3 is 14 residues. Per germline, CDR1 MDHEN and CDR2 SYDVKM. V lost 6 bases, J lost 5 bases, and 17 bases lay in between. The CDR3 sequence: CASSRRQKPHEQYF. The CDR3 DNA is TGTGCCAGCAGCCGTCGACAGAAGCCCCACGAGCAGTACTTC. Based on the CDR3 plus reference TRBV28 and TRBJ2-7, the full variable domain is DVKVTQSSRYLVKRTGEKVFLECVQDMDHENMFWYRQDPGLGLRLIYFSYDVKMKEKGDIPEGYSVSREKKERFSLILESASTNQTSMYLCASSRRQKPHEQYFGPGTRLTVT.

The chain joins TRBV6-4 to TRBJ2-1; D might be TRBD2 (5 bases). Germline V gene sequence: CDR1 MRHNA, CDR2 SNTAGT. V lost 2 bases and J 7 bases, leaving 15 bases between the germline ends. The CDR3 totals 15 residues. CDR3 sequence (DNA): TGTGCCAGCAGTGACCTCGAACAGCCGGGAAATGAGCAGTTCTTC. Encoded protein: CASSDLEQPGNEQFF.

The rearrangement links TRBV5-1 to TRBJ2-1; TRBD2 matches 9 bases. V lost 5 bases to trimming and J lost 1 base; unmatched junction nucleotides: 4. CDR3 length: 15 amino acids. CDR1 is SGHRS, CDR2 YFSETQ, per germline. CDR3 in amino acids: CASRPTSGSYNEQFF. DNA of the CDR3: TGCGCCAGCAGGCCGACTAGCGGTTCCTACAATGAGCAGTTCTTC.

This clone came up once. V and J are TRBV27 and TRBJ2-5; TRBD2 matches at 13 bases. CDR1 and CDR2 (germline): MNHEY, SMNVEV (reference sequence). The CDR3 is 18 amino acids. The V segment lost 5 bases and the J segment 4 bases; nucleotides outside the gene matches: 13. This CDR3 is CASSPTSGRARVGETQYF. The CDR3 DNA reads TGTGCCAGCAGTCCTACTAGCGGGAGGGCGAGGGTTGGAGAGACCCAGTACTTC.

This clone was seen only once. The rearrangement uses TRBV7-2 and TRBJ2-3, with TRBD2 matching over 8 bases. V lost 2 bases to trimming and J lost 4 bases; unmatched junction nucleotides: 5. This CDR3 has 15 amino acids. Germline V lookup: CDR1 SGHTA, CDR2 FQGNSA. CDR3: CASSLYGRGADTQYF. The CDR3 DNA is TGTGCCAGCAGCTTATACGGGAGGGGCGCAGATACGCAGTATTTT.

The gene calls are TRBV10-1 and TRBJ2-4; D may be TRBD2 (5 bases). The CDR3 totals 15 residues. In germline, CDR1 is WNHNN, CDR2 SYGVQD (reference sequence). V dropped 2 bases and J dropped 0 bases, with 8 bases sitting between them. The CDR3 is CASSEKEVAKNIQYF. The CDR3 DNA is TGCGCCAGCAGTGAGAAGGAGGTAGCCAAAAACATTCAGTACTTC.